The source of this T cell receptor beta chain is a study of cytomegalovirus exposure and HLA in healthy donors. Study-level results: It was reported that the classifier diagnosed cytomegalovirus status with high specificity and sensitivity in both the original and validation cohorts.

Vbeta (60) and Jbeta (13) primers were used in the PCR. The method was immunoSEQ multiplex PCR; TCRdb's version includes in-frame clones alone and lacks a portion of them. The table includes 150,000 to 200,000 clones, around three quarters detected once. V lost 4 bases, J lost 2 bases, and 6 bases stayed unmatched. The V gene's germline CDR1 is SGHNT and CDR2 YYREEE (reference sequence). This CDR3 spans 15 amino acids. Points on this clone: Its antigen remains unknown. Different DNA sequences within this sample yield the same CDR3.

This TCR came from a man in his thirties or forties in good health and CMV-seropositive. The specimen was PBMCs. The chain has TRBV5-4 and TRBJ1-2; 9 nucleotides align to TRBD1. The CDR3 spells CASSGQGKRNYGYTF. The CDR3 region has the DNA TGTGCCAGCAGCGGACAGGGGAAGAGGAACTATGGCTACACCTTC.